This T cell receptor beta chain originates from a study of regulatory T cells in long-lasting Graves disease. Across the study: By definition, persistent Graves' disease involved antithyroid drugs for over 5 years alongside positive TSH receptor antibodies. General observations from the study: Persistent Graves' patients showed less TCR diversity than newly diagnosed ones. Favored usage of TRBV28, TRBJ1-2 and TRBJ2-5 was recorded in persistent disease. Accuracy might have suffered from few samples.

Germline V gene sequence: CDR1 MNHEY, CDR2 SVGAGI. The trim removed 2 bases at V and 3 bases at J, leaving 12 bases unmatched. The CDR3 extends over 17 amino acids. Ten or more counts support this clonotype. As yet, its antigen is unknown. For TCR beta, libraries came from iRepertoire HTBI primers and Arm-PCR of CDR3 regions. TCRdb used MiXCR to reprocess the multiplex PCR reads, holding one entry per CDR3 protein. In the table there are hundreds of thousands of distinct CDR3 sequences, about a fifth of which are singletons. Time point noted: persistent/refractory GD, antithyroid drugs over 5 years with positive TRAb. Extracted RNA from PBMCs served as the source of the TCR library.

The chain uses TRBV6-5 and TRBJ2-7; 8 bases agree with TRBD1. This TCR derives from a female donor with Graves disease. The sample was peripheral blood mononuclear cells (PBMCs), taken when the disease was refractory, from a patient treated with antithyroid drugs. The CDR3 nucleotides are TGTGCCAGCAGTTACGTATCAACGGGACAGGTAGACTACGAGCAGTACTTC. Translation gives CASSYVSTGQVDYEQYF.